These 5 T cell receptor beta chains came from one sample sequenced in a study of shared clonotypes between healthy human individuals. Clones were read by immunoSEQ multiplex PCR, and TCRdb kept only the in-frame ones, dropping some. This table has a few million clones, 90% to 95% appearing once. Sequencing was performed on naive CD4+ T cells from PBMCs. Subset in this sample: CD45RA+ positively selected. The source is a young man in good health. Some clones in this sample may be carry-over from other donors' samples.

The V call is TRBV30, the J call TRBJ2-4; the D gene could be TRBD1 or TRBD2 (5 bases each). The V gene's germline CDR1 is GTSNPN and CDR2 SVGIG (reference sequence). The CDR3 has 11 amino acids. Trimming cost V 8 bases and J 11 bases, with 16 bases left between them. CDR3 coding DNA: TGTGCCACGGGACGCGGGCCGGTTCAGTACTTC. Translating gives CATGRGPVQYF.

The CDR3 nucleotides are TGTGCCAGCAGCGTAAAGGGTAGAAGCTCCTACAATGAGCAGTTCTTC. It yields the protein CASSVKGRSSYNEQFF. The chain carries TRBV9 and TRBJ2-1; no reliable D call. CDR3 length equals 16 residues. The germline gives CDR1 SGDLS, CDR2 YYNGEE. The V gene lost 1 base and the J gene lost 0 bases, with 11 bases spanning the gap. The full variable domain, with the rest looked up from reference TRBV9 and TRBJ2-1, is DSGVTQTPKHLITATGQRVTLRCSPRSGDLSVYWYQQSLDQGLQFLIQYYNGEERAKGNILERFSAQQFPDLHSELNLSSLELGDSALYFCASSVKGRSSYNEQFFGPGTRLTVL.

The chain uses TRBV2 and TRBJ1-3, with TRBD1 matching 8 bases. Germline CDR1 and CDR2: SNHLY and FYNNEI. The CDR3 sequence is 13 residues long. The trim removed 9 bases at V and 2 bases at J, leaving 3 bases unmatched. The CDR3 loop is CASDRGAGNTIYF. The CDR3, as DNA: TGTGCCAGTGACAGGGGAGCTGGAAACACCATATATTTT.

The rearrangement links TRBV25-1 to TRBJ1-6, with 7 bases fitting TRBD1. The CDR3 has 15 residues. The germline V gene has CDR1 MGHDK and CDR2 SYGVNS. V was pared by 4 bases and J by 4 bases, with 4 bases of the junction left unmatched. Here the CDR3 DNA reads TGTGCCAGCAGTGCGACAGGGAATTATAATTCACCCCTCCACTTT. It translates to CASSATGNYNSPLHF.

CDR3 sequence (DNA): TGTGCCAGCAGTGGCAACCGGGACAGGGGGAGTGGGCAAGAGACCCAGTACTTC. It is translated as CASSGNRDRGSGQETQYF. The chain recombines TRBV2 with TRBJ2-5; 11 nucleotides align to TRBD1. From germline, CDR1 is SNHLY and CDR2 FYNNEI. Unmatched junction bases numbered 12, after V lost 4 bases and J lost 2 bases. The CDR3 runs 18 residues. The full variable domain, in which reference TRBV2 and TRBJ2-5 provide the parts outside the CDR3, is EPEVTQTPSHQVTQMGQEVILRCVPISNHLYFYWYRQILGQKVEFLVSFYNNEISEKSEIFDDQFSVERPDGSNFTLKIRSTKLEDSAMYFCASSGNRDRGSGQETQYFGPGTRLLVL.